The rows below give T cell receptor beta chains drawn from one sample of a study of CD8 T cells in Susac syndrome. Via MiXCR, TCRdb re-called the immunoSEQ multiplex PCR reads, giving one row per CDR3 protein. The table shows just over 150,000 distinct CDR3 sequences, with less than 97% occurring only once. The material sequenced was CD8+ T cells from PBMCs. The receptor source for this set is a human donor with multiple sclerosis. Both conserved end residues are part of each CDR3. A D gene is named only where the DNA matches it firmly. Clone size is shown for a subset of rows, as once, few, many or a class of expanded clone.

clone size	J gene	D gene	V gene	CDR3 protein	CDR3 DNA
.	TRBJ2-7	.	TRBV27	CASSFFLTGSVYEQYF	TGTGCCAGCAGTTTCTTTTTGACAGGTTCGGTGTACGAGCAGTACTTC
once	TRBJ2-7	.	TRBV20-1	CSALDVELGGPYEQYF	TGCAGTGCTTTGGACGTAGAGCTAGGGGGACCCTACGAGCAGTACTTC
.	TRBJ2-1	TRBD2	TRBV20-1	CSARAGGRYNEQFF	TGCAGTGCCCGGGCCGGGGGGAGATACAATGAGCAGTTCTTC
.	TRBJ2-1	TRBD1	TRBV6-1	CASSPPGQGLKNEQFF	TGTGCCAGCAGCCCCCCGGGACAGGGGCTGAAGAATGAGCAGTTCTTC
.	TRBJ2-3	.	TRBV27	CASRDSPGADTQYF	TGTGCCAGCAGGGACTCCCCGGGGGCGGATACGCAGTATTTT
.	TRBJ2-7	.	TRBV20-1	CSARLRDAHEQYF	TGCAGTGCTAGGCTCAGGGACGCCCACGAGCAGTACTTC
.	TRBJ1-1	.	TRBV7-3	CASSLIGGKTEAFF	TGTGCCAGCAGCTTAATCGGGGGGAAAACTGAAGCTTTCTTT
.	TRBJ2-3	TRBD1	TRBV2	CASRDRGGLGTDTQYF	TGTGCCAGCAGAGACAGGGGGGGCTTGGGCACAGATACGCAGTATTTT
.	TRBJ2-3	.	TRBV2	CALGAARDTQYF	TGTGCCCTCGGGGCCGCGAGAGATACGCAGTATTTT
once	TRBJ2-7	.	TRBV6-5	CASSYGAPYEQYF	TGTGCCAGCAGTTACGGGGCCCCCTACGAGCAGTACTTC
.	TRBJ2-2	TRBD2	TRBV12-3/TRBV12-4	CASSFERLAKNTGELFF	TGTGCCAGCAGTTTCGAACGACTAGCCAAGAACACCGGGGAGCTGTTTTTT
.	TRBJ2-7	.	TRBV7-2	CASSLLQGPIEQYF	TGTGCCAGCAGCTTACTCCAGGGACCTATAGAGCAGTACTTC
.	TRBJ2-3	TRBD2	TRBV20-1	CSARDGGLAADTQYF	TGCAGTGCTAGAGATGGGGGACTAGCCGCAGATACGCAGTATTTT
.	TRBJ2-7	.	TRBV2	CASSEVKGHSSYEQYF	TGTGCCAGCAGTGAAGTCAAGGGCCATAGCTCCTACGAGCAGTACTTC
.	TRBJ2-1	.	TRBV3-1	CASSQEGFRVSYNEQFF	TGTGCCAGCAGCCAAGAAGGGTTCAGGGTTTCCTACAATGAGCAGTTCTTC
.	TRBJ2-1	.	TRBV25-1	CASSRVVQGVDEQFF	TGTGCCAGCAGTAGGGTTGTGCAGGGTGTAGATGAGCAGTTCTTC
.	TRBJ2-4	.	TRBV7-3	CASSLTIQNIQYF	TGTGCCAGCAGCTTAACGATCCAAAACATTCAGTACTTC
.	TRBJ2-2	.	TRBV30	CAWMVGVGTGELFF	TGTGCCTGGATGGTAGGGGTCGGTACCGGGGAGCTGTTTTTT
.	TRBJ1-2	.	TRBV19	CASSYAGNYGYTF	TGTGCCAGTAGTTATGCGGGTAACTATGGCTACACCTTC
.	TRBJ2-3	TRBD1	TRBV19	CASSGQGVDTQYF	TGTGCCAGTAGTGGACAGGGGGTGGATACGCAGTATTTT
.	TRBJ2-1	TRBD1	TRBV6-1	CASSLQGALYNEQFF	TGTGCCAGCAGCCTACAGGGGGCTCTCTACAATGAGCAGTTCTTC
.	TRBJ2-6	TRBD1	TRBV3-1	CASRDRDSGANVLTF	TGTGCCAGCAGGGACAGGGACAGTGGGGCCAACGTCCTGACTTTC
.	TRBJ1-1	TRBD1	TRBV29-1	CSVEEPGQGSTEAFF	TGCAGCGTTGAAGAGCCGGGACAGGGGAGCACTGAAGCTTTCTTT
.	TRBJ2-1	TRBD2	TRBV7-6	CASSFIEALAGGVQFF	TGTGCCAGCAGCTTCATTGAGGCACTAGCGGGGGGGGTGCAGTTCTTC
.	TRBJ2-5	TRBD2	TRBV11-2	CASSSLAGPTETQYF	TGTGCCAGCAGCTCACTAGCGGGGCCCACAGAGACCCAGTACTTC
.	TRBJ1-5	TRBD1	TRBV2	CASSESGQGTGPWDQPQHF	TGTGCCAGCAGTGAATCGGGACAGGGGACGGGGCCGTGGGATCAGCCCCAGCATTTT
.	TRBJ2-5	TRBD1	TRBV2	CANRQGETQYF	TGTGCCAACAGACAGGGGGAGACCCAGTACTTC
.	TRBJ1-1	.	TRBV29-1	CSGYRDTEAFF	TGCAGCGGGTACCGGGACACTGAAGCTTTCTTT
.	TRBJ2-1	.	TRBV7-9	CASTPPRYNEQFF	TGTGCCAGCACTCCGCCACGCTACAATGAGCAGTTCTTC
.	TRBJ1-5	.	TRBV29-1	CSVREGWGDSNQPQHF	TGCAGCGTTCGTGAGGGCTGGGGTGATAGCAATCAGCCCCAGCATTTT
once	TRBJ2-1	.	TRBV19	CASSIGHNEQFF	TGTGCCAGTAGTATCGGGCACAATGAGCAGTTCTTC
.	TRBJ2-2	.	TRBV3-1	CASSQVYNPGELFF	TGTGCCAGCAGCCAAGTTTATAACCCCGGGGAGCTGTTTTTT
.	TRBJ1-2	.	TRBV27	CASSSASALWGYTF	TGTGCCAGCAGTTCGGCCTCCGCCCTATGGGGCTACACCTTC
.	TRBJ2-5	.	TRBV25-1	CASSEFRERGETQYF	TGTGCCAGCAGTGAATTTCGGGAAAGGGGGGAGACCCAGTACTTC
.	TRBJ2-2	.	TRBV6-5	CASTQEPGELFF	TGTGCCAGCACCCAAGAGCCCGGGGAGCTGTTTTTT
.	TRBJ1-2	TRBD1	TRBV27	CASRDRGPYLYGYTF	TGTGCCAGCCGGGACAGGGGACCCTACCTCTATGGCTACACCTTC
.	TRBJ2-1	.	TRBV13	CASSEGGLNEQFF	TGTGCCAGCAGCGAAGGAGGACTAAATGAGCAGTTCTTC
.	TRBJ1-5	.	TRBV19	CASSIGSQPQHF	TGTGCCAGTAGTATAGGGAGTCAGCCCCAGCATTTT
.	TRBJ2-1	TRBD2	TRBV12-3/TRBV12-4	CASSPGTSGGYEQFF	TGTGCCAGCAGTCCCGGGACTAGCGGGGGGTATGAGCAGTTCTTC
few	TRBJ2-3	.	TRBV30	CAWSHLPTDTQYF	TGTGCCTGGAGTCACCTTCCCACAGATACGCAGTATTTT
.	TRBJ1-1	TRBD1	TRBV20-1	CSARGQGEGDFLGAFF	TGCAGTGCTAGAGGACAGGGCGAAGGTGACTTCTTAGGAGCTTTCTTT
.	TRBJ2-2	.	TRBV9	CASSVGGFGNTGELFF	TGTGCCAGCAGCGTAGGAGGATTTGGCAACACCGGGGAGCTGTTTTTT